This TCR beta chain was profiled in a study of cytomegalovirus exposure and HLA in healthy donors. Study summary: Of 300 to 450 genotyped donors, 70% to 85% clustered with self-reported Caucasian donors. Points from the study as a whole: Most of the TCR beta V segments (in an earlier analysis) were productive either about 87% or about 30% of the time. Per published accounts, TCR beta sequences correctly predicted the HLA-A and HLA-B alleles of most subjects. Through in vitro validation, three CMV-associated chains were shown to be specific for CMV antigens.

In its sample, this clone was seen once. What it binds is unknown. The CDR3 loop spans 11 amino acids. CDR1 SQVTM and CDR2 ANQGSEA come from the germline V gene. Vbeta (60) and Jbeta (13) primers were used in the PCR. The assay was immunoSEQ multiplex PCR, and TCRdb's table has in-frame clones only and misses some. The sample shows more than 120,000 clones, roughly 80% of them seen only once. The V gene is TRBV29-1, the J gene TRBJ2-5; D is perhaps TRBD2 (5 bases). The J call may be mistaken, given a closer DNA end match to TRBJ2-7. Source material: PBMCs. The clonotype was recovered from a woman in her 30s in good health and CMV-seronegative. CDR3 sequence: CSSNHGNEQYF. CDR3 coding DNA: TGCAGCTCAAACCACGGGAACGAGCAGTACTTC.